This T cell receptor (beta chain) derives from a study of T cell repertoires in cytomegalovirus infection. The wider study: Public TCR beta signature analysis indicated the presence of both CMV infection and matching HLA type.

Each CDR3 protein gets one entry after TCRdb re-called the reads with MiXCR. The sample has 600,000 to 800,000 distinct CDR3 sequences, approximately 24% seen once; the top ten hold 6.5% to 10%. The junction had 11 bases not matched to a gene; V was cut back by 1 base and J by 4 bases. There are 17 residues in the CDR3. Germline V CDR1 and CDR2: SQVTM, ANQGSEA. This clonotype was seen a handful of times. Antigen specificity is unknown. Regarding the study as a whole: Carriage of CMV together with the relevant HLA was identifiable through cumulative public TCR beta family frequency. HLA-C-restricted CMV clonotypes gave the most frequent clonotype in two of eight donors.

This sequence originates from a human donor in good health (CMV status not recorded). Some clones in this sample may be carry-over from other donors' samples. The specimen was CD8+ T cells from PBMCs. The rearrangement links TRBV29-1 to TRBJ2-3, with 10 bases matching TRBD1. CDR3 DNA sequence: TGCAGCGTTGAAGCCATACGCGGACAGGGGGTCGCAGATACGCAGTATTTT. It codes for CSVEAIRGQGVADTQYF.